The clone carrying this T cell receptor (beta chain) was observed at least ten times. No antigen is known for it. This CDR3 has 13 residues. Trimming pared 1 base from V and 3 bases from J, leaving 7 bases between. In germline, CDR1 is LGHNA, CDR2 YSLEER. The data belong to a study of molecular identifiers for immune sequencing clone quantification. General observations from the study: Jurkat TCR RNA spiked in from one cell (amid 800,000 to 1,000,000 naive cells) was reportedly detectable.

Bulk libraries came from a prior protocol with listed TCR primers. TCRdb re-called the PCR reads through MiXCR, storing one row per CDR3 protein. There are 490,000 or so distinct CDR3 sequences in the sample; around a fifth occur only once, and 0.65% to 0.95% lies in the top ten. The V gene is TRBV4-3, the J gene TRBJ2-7; weak D call: TRBD2 (6 bases). Sample: naive CD8+ T cells from blood, with Jurkat cell RNA spiked in. Subset described: FACS-sorted CD8+CD4-CCR7+CD45RA+ naive T cells. This sequence was found in a human donor in good health. Some libraries in this study had Jurkat cell RNA spiked in. The DNA of the CDR3 is TGCGCCAGCAGCCAAGGGAGGGACTACGAGCAGTACTTC. It specifies CASSQGRDYEQYF.